Listed here are 22 T cell receptor beta chains from one sample, sequenced in a study of shared clonotypes between healthy human individuals (dated by TCRdb to 2020 to 2022). Library preparation employed the immunoSEQ multiplex PCR assay. The table comes from immuneACCESS by way of TCRdb, which keeps in-frame sequences with V and J called. Part of the clones is missing from these tables; in studies checked, under half for an unresolved V gene and the rest for unknown reasons. The sample yields over 850,000 clones; 75% to 85% were counted once. The ten largest clonotypes hold 0.61% of the sample. Sequencing was carried out using memory CD4+ T cells from PBMCs. The cell subset or site label corresponds to: CD45RA-negative fraction. These receptors were obtained from a man between 18 and 29 years old in good health. Some clones in this sample may be carry-over from other donors' samples.

For the CDR3, the DNA is TGTGCCAGCAGTTTAGCCGAAGCGGTGGAGCTCTACGAGCAGTACTTC. It encodes CASSLAEAVELYEQYF. The J gene is TRBJ2-7, the V gene TRBV28; perhaps TRBD2 as D (5 bases). There are 16 residues in the CDR3. Germline values: CDR1 MDHEN, CDR2 SYDVKM. The V end lost 2 bases, the J end lost 3 bases, and 17 bases lay between the germline ends.

The chain carries TRBV5-1 and TRBJ2-3; weak D call: TRBD2 (5 bases). The CDR3 covers 18 residues. V gave up 0 bases and J gave up 0 bases, with 17 bases separating them. Germline CDR1 is SGHRS and CDR2 is YFSETQ. The CDR3 loop reads CASSLGFGGRTSTDTQYF. CDR3 sequence (DNA): TGCGCCAGCAGCTTGGGGTTTGGAGGCAGGACTAGCACAGATACGCAGTATTTT.

Ten or more counts support this clone. Within the sample, other DNA sequences also encode this same CDR3. The chain is built from TRBV5-1 and TRBJ1-1; D not resolved. Germline CDR1 is SGHRS and CDR2 is YFSETQ. V was clipped by 0 bases and J by 1 base, with 7 bases between them. This CDR3 contains 14 residues. The CDR3 bases are TGCGCCAGCAGCTTGGAGACGGGGAACACTGAAGCTTTCTTT. Its protein is CASSLETGNTEAFF. Variable domain in full (rest from reference TRBV5-1 and TRBJ1-1): KAGVTQTPRYLIKTRGQQVTLSCSPISGHRSVSWYQQTPGQGLQFLFEYFSETQRNKGNFPGRFSGRQFSNSRSEMNVSTLELGDSALYLCASSLETGNTEAFFGQGTRLTVV.

Only a few counts were recorded for this clone. The same CDR3 is also encoded by other DNA sequences in this sample. The chain links TRBV20-1 to TRBJ2-3, with D uncertain. Germline V gene data show CDR1 as DFQATT and CDR2 as SNEGSKA (reference sequence). This CDR3 region has 11 residues. Trimming removed 0 bases at V and 5 bases at J, with 3 bases between. The CDR3 region is CSARDLDTQYF. The CDR3 DNA reads as TGCAGTGCTAGAGATTTAGATACGCAGTATTTT.

This clone is a singleton in its sample. The genes are TRBV4-1 and TRBJ1-6; no reliable D call. The length of the CDR3 is 16 residues. Germline CDR1 reads MGHRA; CDR2 reads YSYEKL. V gave up 1 base and J gave up 7 bases, with 14 bases separating them. In DNA, the CDR3 is TGCGCCAGCAGCCAAGCTTCAGGACTTGTGAATTCACCCCTCCACTTT. This translates into CASSQASGLVNSPLHF.

This rearrangement joins TRBV28 to TRBJ2-7; D unresolved. Per germline, CDR1 MDHEN and CDR2 SYDVKM. V was shortened by 5 bases and J by 1 base, with 9 bases between the two germline ends. The CDR3 contains 13 residues. The CDR3 loop is CASSPSRSYEQYF. As DNA, the CDR3 is TGTGCCAGCAGTCCCTCGCGGTCCTACGAGCAGTACTTC.

The rearrangement uses TRBV28 and TRBJ2-7, with D possibly matching TRBD2 (7 bases). This CDR3 is 16 amino acids long. Trimming cost V 5 bases and J 0 bases, with 17 bases left between them. CDR1 and CDR2 (germline): MDHEN, SYDVKM. The CDR3 region is CASSTVGGAPSYEQYF. The DNA of the CDR3 is TGTGCCAGCAGTACCGTTGGGGGGGCCCCCTCCTACGAGCAGTACTTC.

The chain combines TRBV6-1 with TRBJ2-1; TRBD2 aligns across 7 bases. The CDR3 loop spans 13 amino acids. V trimming: 1 base; J trimming: 9 bases; junction bases outside the gene matches: 3. Per the germline V gene, CDR1 is MNHNS and CDR2 is SASEGT. The CDR3 is CASSEGGEGEQFF. In nucleotides, the CDR3 is TGTGCCAGCAGTGAAGGTGGGGAGGGTGAGCAGTTCTTC.

The V gene is TRBV6-4, the J gene TRBJ2-7; 8 bases line up with TRBD2. The germline V gene has CDR1 MRHNA and CDR2 SNTAGT. This CDR3 has 19 amino acids. With 2 bases clipped from V and 0 bases from J, the junction kept 15 bases outside the gene matches. CDR3: CASSDAPAGTRRNSYEQYF. CDR3 bases: TGTGCCAGCAGTGACGCCCCCGCCGGGACTAGAAGAAACTCCTACGAGCAGTACTTC.

The V gene is TRBV27, the J gene TRBJ2-1, with TRBD2 identical over 9 bases. CDR3 length: 14 residues. V trimming: 3 bases; J trimming: 8 bases; junction bases outside the gene matches: 5. Germline V CDR1 and CDR2: MNHEY, SMNVEV (reference sequence). The CDR3 sequence is CASSFGVAGDEQFF. In DNA, the CDR3 is TGTGCCAGCAGTTTCGGGGTAGCGGGAGATGAGCAGTTCTTC.

The V gene is TRBV4-2, the J gene TRBJ1-1, with a possible D match to TRBD1 (6 bases). Trimming pared 4 bases from V and 1 base from J, leaving 16 bases between. The length of the CDR3 is 16 residues. Germline CDR1 reads LGHNA; CDR2 reads YNFKEQ. The CDR3 sequence is CASSRGGGAQNTEAFF. The CDR3 DNA is TGTGCCAGCAGCCGAGGGGGGGGCGCACAGAACACTGAAGCTTTCTTT.

The genes are TRBV2 and TRBJ2-6, with D unresolved. The CDR3 runs 14 residues. V lost 3 bases to trimming and J lost 1 base, with 4 bases between them. Germline loops: CDR1 SNHLY, CDR2 FYNNEI. The DNA for the CDR3 is TGTGCCAGCAGTGATCTGTCTGGGGCCAACGTCCTGACTTTC. Residues: CASSDLSGANVLTF.

This clone has just one count. This chain connects TRBV6-1 to TRBJ2-7, with TRBD1 as a possible D gene (5 bases). Trimming removed 5 bases at V and 0 bases at J, with 8 bases between. Germline CDR1 reads MNHNS; CDR2 reads SASEGT. The CDR3 sequence is 13 residues long. The CDR3 reads CASSRQSSYEQYF. The CDR3 DNA follows: TGTGCCAGCAGTAGACAGAGCTCCTACGAGCAGTACTTC.

V usage is TRBV27 and J usage is TRBJ2-7; 7 bases are shared with TRBD1. Germline loops: CDR1 MNHEY, CDR2 SMNVEV (reference sequence). After removal of 10 bases from V and 2 bases from J, the junction contained 8 bases not matched to a gene. The CDR3 extends over 13 amino acids. The CDR3: CATSRQGAYEQYF. DNA of the CDR3: TGTGCCACTTCTAGACAGGGTGCCTACGAGCAGTACTTC.

The chain uses TRBV18 and TRBJ1-2; 12 bases match TRBD1. Looked up from germline, CDR1 is KGHSH and CDR2 is LQKENI. V lost 4 bases, J lost 4 bases, and 4 bases stayed unmatched. The CDR3 runs 15 residues. The CDR3: CASSRDRGQSYGYTF. CDR3 DNA sequence: TGTGCCAGCTCACGGGACAGGGGGCAAAGCTATGGCTACACCTTC.

This clone was seen only a few times. V usage is TRBV5-1 and J usage is TRBJ1-5; weak D call: TRBD1 (5 bases). Germline CDR1 SGHRS, CDR2 YFSETQ. Trimming took off 0 bases at V and 7 bases at J, with 14 bases between the two ends. The CDR3 is 15 amino acids. This CDR3 is CASSLGDGAGQPQHF. CDR3 coding DNA: TGCGCCAGCAGCTTGGGGGACGGGGCCGGCCAGCCCCAGCATTTT. The variable domain in full, with the rest retrieved from reference TRBV5-1 and TRBJ1-5, is KAGVTQTPRYLIKTRGQQVTLSCSPISGHRSVSWYQQTPGQGLQFLFEYFSETQRNKGNFPGRFSGRQFSNSRSEMNVSTLELGDSALYLCASSLGDGAGQPQHFGDGTRLSIL.

The chain recombines TRBV7-3 with TRBJ2-3; 12 bases are a match to TRBD2. V dropped 5 bases and J dropped 3; count of bases not matched to a gene: 9. Germline V gene lookup returns CDR1 SGHTA and CDR2 FQGTGA. The CDR3 contains 17 residues. CDR3 DNA sequence: TGTGCCAGCAGCACCGGACTAGCGGGACAACGGACAGATACGCAGTATTTT. It specifies CASSTGLAGQRTDTQYF.

The chain has TRBV18 and TRBJ2-1; 7 positions match TRBD2. The CDR3 is 13 amino acids. Per the germline V gene, CDR1 is KGHSH and CDR2 is LQKENI. V shed 2 bases, J shed 10 bases, and the junction held 5 bases outside the gene matches. CDR3 protein: CASSPGSGAEQFF. The CDR3 DNA follows: TGTGCCAGCTCACCAGGAAGCGGGGCAGAGCAGTTCTTC.

The CDR3 DNA reads as TGTGCCAGCAGCGGTGGTTCGGGGTGGACCGGGGAGCTGTTTTTT. Encoded protein: CASSGGSGWTGELFF. This chain connects TRBV5-4 to TRBJ2-2; perhaps TRBD2 as D (5 bases). The CDR3 extends over 15 amino acids. V lost 4 bases to trimming and J lost 5 bases, with 15 bases between them. CDR1 and CDR2 (germline): SGHNT, YYREEE (reference sequence).

Notes on this clone: This sequence may be a read error, since a much larger clone differs from it by one base. The same CDR3 is also encoded by other DNA sequences in this sample. This chain uses TRBV29-1 with TRBJ2-5; perhaps TRBD1 as D (5 bases). The CDR3 extends over 10 amino acids. The germline V gene encodes CDR1 SQVTM and CDR2 ANQGSEA. The ends were cut back, 4 bases at V and 5 bases at J, with 5 bases in the middle. As DNA, the CDR3 is TGCAGCGTTGCAGGGGAGACCCAGTACTTC. It encodes CSVAGETQYF.

The chain links TRBV7-2 to TRBJ2-7, with D perhaps given as TRBD1 or TRBD2 (6 bases each). The CDR3 contains 18 residues. CDR1 and CDR2 (germline): SGHTA, FQGNSA. With 5 bases removed from V and 2 bases from J, the gap between germline ends came to 25 bases. CDR3 region: CASSLGRPGALSTYEQYF. The CDR3 DNA follows: TGTGCCAGCAGCCTAGGTCGTCCGGGGGCTCTCTCGACCTACGAGCAGTACTTC. Using reference TRBV7-2 and TRBJ2-7 for the parts outside the CDR3, the full variable domain is GAGVSQSPSNKVTEKGKDVELRCDPISGHTALYWYRQSLGQGLEFLIYFQGNSAPDKSGLPSDRFSAERTGGSVSTLTIQRTQQEDSAVYLCASSLGRPGALSTYEQYFGPGTRLTVT.

On this clone itself: Mismatch with germline at one junction end may stem from a read error. DNA of the CDR3: TGTGCCAGCAGTGAGTGGGGGGTCCAGTGCTTATTT. Protein sequence: CASSEWGVQCLF. The rearrangement joins TRBV6-1 to TRBJ2-2; D perhaps matches TRBD2 (6 bases). This CDR3 has 12 amino acids. CDR1 is MNHNS and CDR2 is SASEGT in the germline V gene.